Listed below are T cell receptor beta chains from one sample, sequenced in a study of blood T cell repertoires in COVID-19. The method was immunoSEQ multiplex PCR; TCRdb's version includes in-frame clones alone and lacks a portion of them. Among approximately 200,000 clones, 65% to 90% were seen once, and the ten largest hold 12%. Source material: PBMCs or T cells enriched from blood (not recorded which). The receptors stem from a man aged 40-55 years who had recovered from COVID-19. Each CDR3 is given with its conserved first and last residue. D genes are given only for firm matches. The size field is filled for only some rows; it gives once, few, many or a size class.

length	size	D	V	J	DNA	CDR3
14	few	.	TRBV27	TRBJ2-7	TGTGCCAGCGGAATAACCCCAACCCAGGGAGGGCAGTACTTC	CASGITPTQGGQYF
14	once	.	TRBV5-1	TRBJ2-1	TGCGCCAGCAGCTTGTCTACTAGTGGCAATGAGCAGTTCTTC	CASSLSTSGNEQFF
15	.	.	TRBV5-8	TRBJ1-2	TGTGCCAGCAGCTTTCCAGGTAGAGCTAACTATGGCTACACCTTC	CASSFPGRANYGYTF
15	.	TRBD1	TRBV19	TRBJ2-5	TGTGCCACCTCAGATCCGACAGGGTCCGGTGAGACCCAGTACTTC	CATSDPTGSGETQYF
13	.	.	TRBV7-9	TRBJ2-1	TGTGCCAGCAGCTTCATTGGGGCGAATGAGCAGTTCTTC	CASSFIGANEQFF
15	.	TRBD1	TRBV7-8	TRBJ2-5	TGTGCCAGCAGCTTGGGCAGGGGGATCCAAGAGACCCAGTACTTC	CASSLGRGIQETQYF
15	once	TRBD1	TRBV2	TRBJ2-7	TGTGCCAGCAGTGCGATACAGGGGACCGACGGGGAGCAGTACTTC	CASSAIQGTDGEQYF
16	.	TRBD1	TRBV9	TRBJ1-6	TGTGCCAGCAGCTTATACACACAGGGGGGAAATTCACCCCTCCACTTT	CASSLYTQGGNSPLHF
14	once	.	TRBV20-1	TRBJ1-1	TGCAGTGGTACTGACAGTTGGCAGAACACTGAAGCTTTCTTT	CSGTDSWQNTEAFF
17	.	.	TRBV9	TRBJ1-3	TGTGCCAGCAGCGTGGCCCCTCCCAGGGAAGGGGGAAACACCATATATTTT	CASSVAPPREGGNTIYF
13	.	TRBD1	TRBV29-1	TRBJ1-2	TGCAGCGTTGAGGGGACAGGGCTAAAGGGCTACACCTTC	CSVEGTGLKGYTF